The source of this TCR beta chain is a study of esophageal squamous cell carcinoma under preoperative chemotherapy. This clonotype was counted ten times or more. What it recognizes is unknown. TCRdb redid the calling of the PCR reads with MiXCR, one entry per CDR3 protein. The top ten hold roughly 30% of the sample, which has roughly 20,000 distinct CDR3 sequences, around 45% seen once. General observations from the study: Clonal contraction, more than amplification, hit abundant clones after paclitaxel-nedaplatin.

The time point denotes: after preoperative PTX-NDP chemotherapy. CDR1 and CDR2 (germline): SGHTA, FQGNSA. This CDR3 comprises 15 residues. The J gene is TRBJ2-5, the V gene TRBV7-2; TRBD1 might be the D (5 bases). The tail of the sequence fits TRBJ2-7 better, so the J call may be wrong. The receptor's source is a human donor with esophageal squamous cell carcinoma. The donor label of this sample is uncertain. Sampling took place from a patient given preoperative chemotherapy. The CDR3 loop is CASSHNSGAGLEQYF. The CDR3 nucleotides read TGTGCCAGCAGCCACAACAGTGGGGCCGGGCTCGAGCAGTACTTC.